This TCR beta chain derives from a study of shared clonotypes between healthy human individuals. Germline V CDR1 and CDR2: MDHEN, SYDVKM. V was trimmed by 7 bases and J by 0 bases, leaving 19 bases between them. The CDR3 length is 16 residues. Genomic DNA from each subset was divided evenly over several immunoSEQ plates. Some clones are missing from TCRdb's copy, which holds only in-frame ones; the method was immunoSEQ multiplex PCR. The repertoire has about 480,000 clones, around 74% of them found once; the top ten carry 13%. This rearrangement joins TRBV28 to TRBJ2-7, with D perhaps matching TRBD2 (7 bases). The sample was PBMCs. The TCR originated in a woman between 40 and 55 years old in good health. Some clones in this sample may be carry-over from other donors' samples. The CDR3 sequence is CASTLGASGNSYEQYF. The CDR3 bases are TGTGCCAGCACTCTGGGGGCTAGCGGCAACTCCTACGAGCAGTACTTC.